Shown below are 6 T cell receptor beta chains from a single sample sequenced in a study of shared clonotypes between healthy human individuals (dated by TCRdb to about 2020). Library construction relied on the immunoSEQ multiplex PCR assay. TCRdb took this table from immuneACCESS and kept in-frame rearrangements with V and J called. Such tables lack part of the clones; where checked against another copy, unresolved V genes explain under half of the gap, and the rest is unexplained. The sample has over 1.5 million clones on record, roughly 98% of them singletons. The ten biggest clones cover less than 0.55% of the sample. Sequenced sample: naive CD4+ T cells sorted from blood. What the cell subset or site label conveys for this sample: CD45RA+ positively selected. The receptors shown here come from a man aged 25 to 45 in good health.

This clone was counted once. CDR3 bases: TGTGCCAGCAGCTCTCGTATCGGGGTCGGGTCCTACGAGCAGTACTTC. The encoded protein is CASSSRIGVGSYEQYF. The V gene is TRBV7-2, the J gene TRBJ2-7; the D gene is possibly TRBD2 (5 bases). From germline, CDR1 is SGHTA and CDR2 FQGNSA. With 4 bases removed from V and 1 base from J, the gap between germline ends came to 17 bases. The CDR3 extends over 16 amino acids. Looking up the rest from reference TRBV7-2 and TRBJ2-7 gives the full variable domain: GAGVSQSPSNKVTEKGKDVELRCDPISGHTALYWYRQSLGQGLEFLIYFQGNSAPDKSGLPSDRFSAERTGGSVSTLTIQRTQQEDSAVYLCASSSRIGVGSYEQYFGPGTRLTVT.

J is TRBJ2-7 and V is TRBV18; the D call may be TRBD1 or TRBD2 (5 bases each). This CDR3 is built from 15 residues. V was shortened by 2 bases and J by 1 base, with 12 bases between the two germline ends. Germline values: CDR1 KGHSH, CDR2 LQKENI. CDR3 amino acids: CASSPSLEGSYEQYF. CDR3 sequence (DNA): TGTGCCAGCTCACCAAGTTTAGAGGGGTCCTACGAGCAGTACTTC.

This clone was found once. The V gene is TRBV2, the J gene TRBJ2-7, with 7 bases aligning to TRBD2. The CDR3 is 15 residues long. The trim removed 6 bases at V and 1 base at J, leaving 9 bases unmatched. CDR1 is SNHLY, CDR2 FYNNEI, per germline. CDR3 nucleotide sequence: TGTGCCAGCAGGAGCTCGGCCGGGAGGTCCTACGAGCAGTACTTC. Translated: CASRSSAGRSYEQYF.

The V gene is TRBV5-5, the J gene TRBJ2-3; weak D call: TRBD1 (5 bases). CDR3 size: 15 residues. The V end lost 0 bases, the J end lost 2 bases, and 10 bases lay between the germline ends. Per the germline V gene, CDR1 is SGHKS and CDR2 is YYEKEE (reference sequence). CDR3 protein: CASSLGPGATDTQYF. In nucleotides, the CDR3 is TGTGCCAGCAGCTTGGGTCCTGGGGCCACAGATACGCAGTATTTT.

The genes are TRBV28 and TRBJ1-5; D perhaps matches TRBD1 (6 bases). V was clipped by 4 bases and J by 1 base, with 8 bases between them. The germline V gene encodes CDR1 MDHEN and CDR2 SYDVKM. This CDR3 contains 14 residues. The CDR3: CASSWGASNQPQHF. DNA of the CDR3: TGTGCCAGCAGTTGGGGGGCAAGCAATCAGCCCCAGCATTTT.

The chain couples TRBV19 to TRBJ2-2; unclear D gene. Trimming pared 5 bases from V and 2 bases from J, leaving 9 bases between. Per germline, CDR1 LNHDA and CDR2 SQIVND (reference sequence). The CDR3 length is 14 residues. CDR3 region: CASSAQPNTGELFF. The CDR3 nucleotides are TGTGCCAGTAGTGCCCAGCCCAACACCGGGGAGCTGTTTTTT.